The rows below give T cell receptor beta chains drawn from one sample of a study of blood T cell repertoires in COVID-19. Clones were read by immunoSEQ multiplex PCR, and TCRdb kept only the in-frame ones, dropping some. The data show 90,000 to 150,000 clones, roughly 76% seen once. Sequenced input: peripheral blood. All receptors derive from a human donor in a cohort sampled during active COVID-19. The CDR3 runs from the conserved cysteine through the conserved F or W.

>TRBV3-1/TRBV3-2|TRBJ2-7
CASSQNKREGPYEQYF
>TRBV4-2|TRBJ1-6
CASSQVGGNSPLHF
>TRBV29-1|TRBJ1-5
CSVAGTSNQPQHF
>TRBV18|TRBJ2-1
CASSPRLAEQFF
>TRBV9|TRBJ2-3
CASSVGSGHLGTQYF
>TRBV7-9|TRBJ2-7
CASSLWGRRQGAEQYF
>TRBV29-1|TRBJ1-1
CSVALFQGVAFF
>TRBV15|TRBJ2-7
CATSRDPRGTYEQYF
>TRBV5-8|TRBJ2-2
CASSTPFEGDTGELFF
>TRBV28|TRBJ1-2
CASSPVTGGYYGYTF
>TRBV18|TRBJ1-1
CASSPDSVNEAFF
>TRBV7-3|TRBJ2-7
CASSPPSGGIYEQYF
>TRBV24-1|TRBJ1-1
CATTSDRGESFF
>TRBV10-2|TRBJ1-1
CASSDRVTEAFF
>TRBV5-1|TRBJ2-7
CASSLGQGGPNDYEQYF
>TRBV11-2|TRBJ2-3
CASSPGLIGTDTQYF
>TRBV6-6|TRBJ1-1
CASFHHFTGVNTEAFF
>TRBV18|TRBJ1-1
CASSPPIGEAFF